These 17 T cell receptor beta chains originate from one sample sequenced in a study of blood T cell repertoires in COVID-19. This table comes from immunoSEQ multiplex PCR, and its TCRdb copy is limited to in-frame clones, with some not included. The sample holds 150,000 or so clones, about 86% seen once. Sequencing was done on a sample of peripheral blood. The receptors originated from a woman in her 70s with COVID-19, enrolled during active disease.

The chain links TRBV28 to TRBJ1-3, with D unclear. V lost 3 bases and J lost 0, with 9 bases in between. The CDR3 length is 15 residues. CDR1 and CDR2 (germline): MDHEN, SYDVKM. The CDR3 loop reads CASSFPGSSGNTIYF. The CDR3 region has the DNA TGTGCCAGCAGTTTCCCAGGCAGCTCTGGAAACACCATATATTTT.

The genes are TRBV7-9 and TRBJ1-4; D possibly corresponds to TRBD1 (5 bases). CDR3 length: 12 residues. Trimming removed 5 bases from V and 7 bases from J, with 8 bases in between. Germline CDR1 and CDR2: SEHNR and FQNEAQ (reference sequence). The DNA of the CDR3 is TGTGCCAGCAGCAAAAGGGGTGAAAAACTGTTTTTT. Amino acid sequence: CASSKRGEKLFF.

This chain uses TRBV10-3 with TRBJ1-5; the match to TRBD1 covers 7 bases. The CDR3 length is 13 residues. V lost 10 bases, J lost 5 bases, and 8 bases stayed unmatched. Germline V gene lookup returns CDR1 ENHRY and CDR2 SYGVKD. The CDR3 region has the DNA TGTGCCACTAGGGACAGCGACCATCAGCCCCAGCATTTT. Amino acid sequence: CATRDSDHQPQHF.

The gene calls are TRBV3-1 (or the pseudogene TRBV3-2) and TRBJ2-3; the D is unclear. The CDR3 extends over 14 amino acids. V lost 1 base to trimming and J lost 0 bases, with 5 bases between them. Germline V gives CDR1 LGHDT, CDR2 YNNKEL (reference sequence). The CDR3 protein is CASSQGASTDTQYF. The CDR3 coding sequence is TGTGCCAGCAGCCAAGGGGCAAGCACAGATACGCAGTATTTT.

The rearrangement links TRBV29-1 to TRBJ2-7; 8 nucleotides align to TRBD1. The V segment lost 6 bases and the J segment 6 bases; nucleotides outside the gene matches: 13. CDR1 SQVTM and CDR2 ANQGSEA come from the germline V gene. The CDR3 sequence is 14 residues long. For the CDR3, the DNA is TGCAGCGTGGGAGAACTCAGGGGGCAGGGCGAGCAGTACTTC. Protein sequence: CSVGELRGQGEQYF.

The chain has TRBV5-1 and TRBJ2-3, with TRBD2 identical over 9 bases. The CDR3 spans 13 residues. Trimming took 0 bases from V and 14 from J; bases not matched to a gene: 7. The germline CDR1 and CDR2 sequences are SGHRS and YFSETQ. For the CDR3, the DNA is TGCGCCAGCAGCTTGGCCGGGACTAGCTCCATGTATTTT. This codes for CASSLAGTSSMYF.

The V and J genes are TRBV30 and TRBJ2-5, with 10 bases identical to TRBD2. This CDR3 is 15 amino acids long. Germline V lookup: CDR1 GTSNPN, CDR2 SVGIG (reference sequence). V shed 2 bases and J 9 bases; nucleotides not matched to a gene: 12. CDR3 residues: CAWSYAAGGAVAQYF. The CDR3 DNA follows: TGTGCCTGGAGTTATGCAGCGGGAGGGGCAGTCGCCCAGTACTTC. Combining the CDR3 with reference TRBV30 and TRBJ2-5 gives the whole variable domain SQTIHQWPATLVQPVGSPLSLECTVEGTSNPNLYWYRQAAGRGLQLLFYSVGIGQISSEVPQNLSASRPQDRQFILSSKKLLLSDSGFYLCAWSYAAGGAVAQYFGPGTRLLVL.

The rearrangement links TRBV7-9 to TRBJ1-4, with D perhaps TRBD1 (5 bases). Deletions cut 5 bases from V and 4 bases from J, with 11 bases between. This CDR3 has 14 residues. Germline loops: CDR1 SEHNR, CDR2 FQNEAQ (reference sequence). In nucleotides, the CDR3 is TGTGCCAGCAGCCTCTTCGGGGGTAATGAAAAACTGTTTTTT. This sequence encodes CASSLFGGNEKLFF.

The V and J genes are TRBV20-1 and TRBJ2-7; D is unclear. V was cut by 6 bases and J by 3 bases, with 9 bases left in between. Germline V lookup: CDR1 DFQATT, CDR2 SNEGSKA (reference sequence). The CDR3 length is 11 residues. This chain's CDR3 is CSAETGYEQYF. The DNA of the CDR3 is TGCAGTGCGGAGACGGGCTACGAGCAGTACTTC.

This clone is a singleton in its sample. V is TRBV30 and J is TRBJ2-5, with 8 bases identical to TRBD2. This CDR3 spans 15 amino acids. Germline lookup yields CDR1 GTSNPN and CDR2 SVGIG (reference sequence). V shed 3 bases and J 6 bases; nucleotides not matched to a gene: 12. This CDR3 reads CAWSPGVAGRKTQYF. As DNA, the CDR3 is TGTGCCTGGAGCCCTGGGGTAGCGGGGAGGAAGACCCAGTACTTC. The entire variable domain, with the rest obtained from reference TRBV30 and TRBJ2-5, is as follows: SQTIHQWPATLVQPVGSPLSLECTVEGTSNPNLYWYRQAAGRGLQLLFYSVGIGQISSEVPQNLSASRPQDRQFILSSKKLLLSDSGFYLCAWSPGVAGRKTQYFGPGTRLLVL.

The chain combines TRBV10-3 with TRBJ1-2; the D gene is possibly TRBD1 (6 bases). CDR1 and CDR2 (germline): ENHRY, SYGVKD. V lost 2 bases to trimming and J lost 3 bases, with 10 bases between them. This CDR3 is 14 amino acids long. The CDR3 DNA sequence: TGTGCCATCAGTGAGCCTCAGGGGTACTATGGCTACACCTTC. It specifies CAISEPQGYYGYTF.

This chain joins TRBV5-1 and TRBJ1-1, with 8 bases matching TRBD1. Trimming cost V 4 bases and J 5 bases; bases outside gene matches: 4. Germline V CDR1 and CDR2: SGHRS, YFSETQ. The CDR3 runs 13 residues. The CDR3 region has the DNA TGCGCCAGCAGCGGACAGGGACTAACTGAAGCTTTCTTT. It codes for CASSGQGLTEAFF. Full variable domain (missing parts from reference TRBV5-1 and TRBJ1-1): KAGVTQTPRYLIKTRGQQVTLSCSPISGHRSVSWYQQTPGQGLQFLFEYFSETQRNKGNFPGRFSGRQFSNSRSEMNVSTLELGDSALYLCASSGQGLTEAFFGQGTRLTVV.

This sequence joins TRBV10-2 and TRBJ1-2; 9 bases line up with TRBD1. The CDR3 runs 16 residues. Germline V lookup: CDR1 WSHSY, CDR2 SAAADI. Trimming cost V 6 bases and J 4 bases; bases outside gene matches: 12. CDR3 nucleotide sequence: TGCGCCAGCAGCTCGGGGACCGGGACAGGGAGCTATGGCTACACCTTC. This sequence encodes CASSSGTGTGSYGYTF.

This sequence joins TRBV2 and TRBJ2-2, with D possibly matching TRBD1 (5 bases). This CDR3 region has 14 residues. Germline V gene data show CDR1 as SNHLY and CDR2 as FYNNEI. The ends were cut back, 6 bases at V and 3 bases at J, with 11 bases in the middle. CDR3 sequence reads: CASSPSGYTGELFF. CDR3 nucleotide sequence: TGTGCCAGCAGCCCCTCAGGGTACACCGGGGAGCTGTTTTTT.

The V and J genes are TRBV18 and TRBJ2-5; TRBD1 matches 10 bases. This CDR3 is 15 amino acids long. V lost 3 bases and J lost 2; bases outside the gene matches: 3. Germline CDR1 KGHSH, CDR2 LQKENI. The CDR3 DNA reads TGTGCCAGCTCACCCGGACAGGGGGATCAAGAGACCCAGTACTTC. Translated: CASSPGQGDQETQYF.

V is TRBV6-5 and J is TRBJ1-1; 7 bases line up with TRBD1. In germline, CDR1 is MNHEY, CDR2 SVGAGI. The CDR3 is 14 residues long. Trimming cost V 0 bases and J 5 bases; bases outside gene matches: 3. CDR3 sequence: CASSYSRGRTEAFF. The CDR3 nucleotides are TGTGCCAGCAGTTACTCTAGGGGGCGGACTGAAGCTTTCTTT.

The gene calls are TRBV7-9 and TRBJ1-6; possible D gene TRBD1, 5 bases. V lost 2 bases to trimming and J lost 13 bases, with 18 bases between them. The CDR3 extends over 15 amino acids. The germline V gene has CDR1 SEHNR and CDR2 FQNEAQ (reference sequence). CDR3 in amino acids: CASSLYGTGVGPLHF. The CDR3 DNA reads as TGTGCCAGCAGCTTATACGGGACTGGGGTGGGCCCCCTCCACTTT.